A selection of T cell receptor beta chains follows, all from one sample in a study of tumor and adjacent non-tumor tissue in lung cancer. MiXCR, run by TCRdb on the multiplex PCR reads, gives a single entry per CDR3 protein. The data show 200,000 or so distinct CDR3 sequences, roughly 70% seen once. The sample was lung tumor tissue. These receptors all stem from a man in his sixties with non-small cell lung cancer. CDR3s include the opening cysteine and the closing phenylalanine or tryptophan. The D gene is left open where the match is weak. The size entry is marked missing in some rows and otherwise reads once, few, many or a size class.

few,-,TRBV5-1,TRBJ2-5,CASSLTIEGGQTQYF,TGCGCCAGCAGCTTGACGATTGAGGGGGGGCAGACCCAGTACTTC
-,TRBD2,TRBV11-2,TRBJ2-1,CASSLGLAFEQSF,TGTGCCAGCAGCTTAGGACTAGCGTTTGAGCAGTCCTTC
-,-,TRBV6-2/TRBV6-3,TRBJ1-5,CASTYCQAANQPQHF,TGTGCCAGCACTTACTGTCAGGCTGCCAATCAGCCCCAGCATTTT
-,TRBD1,TRBV11-1,TRBJ2-1,CVSSYGQGKLGGNEQFF,TGTGTCAGCAGCTACGGACAGGGAAAACTTGGAGGCAATGAGCAGTTCTTC
-,-,TRBV30,TRBJ2-2,CAWSRRSFTGELFF,TGTGCCTGGAGTCGGAGGTCTTTTACGGGGGAGCTGTTTTTT
-,TRBD2,TRBV18,TRBJ2-5,CASSPPGLAGDETQYF,TGTGCCAGCTCACCACCGGGACTAGCGGGAGATGAGACCCAGTACTTC
once,TRBD1,TRBV11-3,TRBJ1-2,CASSKPQGAGYTF,TGTGCCAGCAGCAAGCCACAGGGGGCCGGCTACACCTTC
-,TRBD1,TRBV7-8,TRBJ1-4,CARSLRFKGAYGIEKLFF,TGTGCCAGAAGCCTCCGCTTCAAGGGGGCTTACGGGATTGAAAAACTGTTTTTT
-,-,TRBV20-1,TRBJ2-5,CSATGDQETHYF,TGCAGTGCTACAGGGGACCAAGAGACCCATTACTTC
-,TRBD1,TRBV4-2,TRBJ2-3,CASSLGQGFGNTQYF,TGTGCCAGCAGCCTAGGACAGGGGTTTGGAAATACACAGTATTTT
-,-,TRBV20-1,TRBJ2-5,CSAVLGLHQETQYF,TGCAGTGCTGTACTCGGTCTGCATCAAGAGACCCAGTACTTC
-,-,TRBV20-1,TRBJ2-6,CSASKLSRFNVLTF,TGCAGTGCTAGTAAGCTGTCCAGGTTCAACGTCCTGACTTTC
few,-,TRBV5-4,TRBJ1-2,CASSLDSHYGYTF,TGTGCCAGCAGCTTGGACAGCCACTATGGCTACACCTTC
many,TRBD1,TRBV4-1,TRBJ2-1,CASSYTDRVYNEQFF,TGCGCCAGCAGCTATACGGACAGGGTCTACAATGAGCAGTTCTTC
-,-,TRBV20-1,TRBJ1-5,CSASEGNTFQAQHF,TGCAGTGCTAGTGAAGGGAACACCTTTCAGGCCCAGCATTTT
-,-,TRBV19,TRBJ1-1,CASSIERQMNTEAFF,TGTGCCAGTAGTATAGAACGACAGATGAACACTGAAGCTTTCTTT
-,TRBD2,TRBV29-1,TRBJ2-3,CNVTSGGTDTLYF,TGCAACGTAACTAGCGGGGGCACAGATACGCTGTATTTT
-,-,TRBV6-2/TRBV6-3,TRBJ2-7,CASSDFYEQYF,TGTGCCAGCAGTGACTTCTACGAGCAGTACTTC
-,TRBD2,TRBV11-2,TRBJ2-7,CASSFGTSGRVEYF,TGTGCCAGCAGCTTCGGGACTAGCGGGAGAGTGGAGTACTTC
-,TRBD1,TRBV20-1,TRBJ2-5,CSAYNSGTGHETQYF,TGCAGTGCTTACAATAGTGGGACAGGGCATGAGACCCAGTACTTC
-,TRBD1,TRBV5-1,TRBJ2-7,CASSLDRTGTYEQYF,TGCGCCAGCAGTTTAGATCGGACAGGGACCTACGAGCAGTACTTC
-,TRBD2,TRBV11-1,TRBJ2-2,CASGSSGINTGELFF,TGCGCCAGCGGCTCTAGCGGGATAAACACCGGGGAGCTGTTTTTT
-,-,TRBV5-4,TRBJ1-2,CASSLGGDNYGYTF,TGTGCCAGCAGCTTGGGTGGGGACAACTATGGCTACACCTTC
-,TRBD1,TRBV6-1,TRBJ1-1,CASSDVVRGVGEAFF,TGTGCCAGCAGTGATGTGGTCAGGGGGGTAGGGGAAGCTTTCTTT
-,TRBD1,TRBV4-3,TRBJ1-4,CASSQTSGTGGGNEKLFF,TGCGCCAGCAGCCAAACCTCGGGGACAGGGGGGGGAAATGAAAAACTGTTTTTT
-,-,TRBV12-3/TRBV12-4,TRBJ2-2,CASSTRLDTGELFF,TGTGCCAGCAGCACCAGACTAGACACCGGGGAGCTGTTTTTT
-,-,TRBV20-1,TRBJ2-3,CGASPSWYTDTQYF,TGCGGTGCTAGTCCTAGCTGGTACACAGATACGCAGTATTTT
-,-,TRBV11-1,TRBJ2-3,CASSERGVTDTQYF,TGTGCCAGTAGCGAACGCGGAGTCACAGATACACAGTATTTT
-,TRBD2,TRBV20-1,TRBJ2-7,CSATGGSGVGFYDQCF,TGCAGTGCTACAGGAGGTAGCGGGGTCGGCTTTTACGATCAGTGCTTC
-,-,TRBV6-1,TRBJ1-5,CASSARRTVALDQPQHF,TGTGCCAGCAGTGCTCGTAGGACAGTGGCCTTGGATCAGCCCCAGCATTTT
-,-,TRBV29-1,TRBJ2-3,CSAGEGRSSDTQYF,TGCAGCGCCGGAGAGGGACGGTCGTCGGATACGCAGTATTTT
-,-,TRBV11-2,TRBJ2-1,CASSLGSLGEHFF,TGTGCCAGCAGCCTCGGGAGTTTGGGTGAGCATTTCTTC
-,-,TRBV5-4,TRBJ2-2,CASRPVRNTGELFF,TGTGCCAGCAGGCCAGTGCGGAACACCGGGGAGCTGTTTTTT
-,-,TRBV5-1,TRBJ2-7,CASSLASVCEQYF,TGCGCCAGCAGCTTGGCCTCGGTCTGCGAGCAGTACTTC
many,TRBD2,TRBV29-1,TRBJ2-2,CSVLTASGNTGELFF,TGCAGCGTCCTAACGGCTAGCGGTAACACCGGGGAGCTGTTTTTT
-,-,TRBV4-2,TRBJ1-4,CASSQGRTDPNEKLCF,TGTGCCAGCAGCCAAGGTAGGACAGATCCTAATGAAAAACTGTGTTTT
-,-,TRBV12-3/TRBV12-4,TRBJ2-4,CGSSLGPSGAKNIQYF,TGTGGCAGCAGTTTAGGACCCTCCGGGGCCAAAAACATTCAGTACTTC
-,-,TRBV6-1,TRBJ2-3,CTSSVVFRDTQYF,TGTACCAGCAGCGTAGTCTTTAGGGATACGCAGTATTTT
once,-,TRBV6-2/TRBV6-3,TRBJ2-5,CASKGLPKTQYF,TGTGCCAGCAAGGGACTGCCAAAGACCCAGTACTTC
few,-,TRBV5-5,TRBJ2-3,CASSFRTDTQYF,TGTGCCAGCAGCTTCCGCACAGATACGCAGTATTTT
-,-,TRBV11-3,TRBJ2-6,CASISSRLSGANVLNF,TGTGCTAGCATCTCTAGCAGGCTATCTGGGGCCAACGTCCTGAATTTC
-,-,TRBV6-1,TRBJ2-7,CASSFPYEQYF,TGCGCCAGCAGTTTCCCGTACGAGCAGTACTTC
-,-,TRBV6-1,TRBJ1-6,CASSESWRAGSPLHF,TGTGCCAGCAGCGAAAGCTGGAGGGCAGGTTCACCCCTCCACTTT
-,TRBD1,TRBV6-5,TRBJ2-2,CASSYSSRGSYAGEMFF,TGTGCCAGCAGTTACTCTAGCAGGGGGTCTTATGCCGGGGAGATGTTTTTT
once,-,TRBV15,TRBJ1-6,CATSREKGWNTPFHF,TGTGCCACCAGCAGAGAAAAGGGGTGGAATACACCCTTCCACTTT
-,-,TRBV30,TRBJ1-1,CAWRAGGRGHTEVFF,TGTGCCTGGAGGGCCGGGGGACGGGGGCACACTGAAGTTTTCTTT
-,TRBD2,TRBV19,TRBJ2-7,CASSTTSGRFPRSYEQYF,TGTGCCAGTAGCACCACTAGCGGGAGGTTCCCCCGCTCCTACGAGCAGTACTTC
once,TRBD1,TRBV11-2,TRBJ2-2,CAISLVGWAGGPGELFF,TGTGCCATCAGCTTAGTTGGTTGGGCAGGGGGCCCCGGGGAGCTGTTTTTT
many,TRBD2,TRBV11-3,TRBJ2-1,CASSAGRGTLDFYNEQFF,TGTGCCAGCAGCGCCGGGAGGGGGACCCTTGATTTTTACAATGAGCAGTTCTTC
-,-,TRBV20-1,TRBJ2-5,CNDRARQQETQYF,TGCAATGATAGGGCTAGACAACAAGAGACCCAGTACTTC
-,-,TRBV29-1,TRBJ1-1,CSIEGESAEAFF,TGCAGCATTGAAGGTGAATCTGCTGAAGCTTTCTTT
-,TRBD2,TRBV14,TRBJ2-3,CASSQDSHGSGGADTQYF,TGTGCCAGCAGCCAAGATTCCCACGGTAGCGGGGGGGCAGATACGCAGTATTTT
few,-,TRBV28,TRBJ1-3,CASMEGFYGTIYF,TGTGCCAGCATGGAGGGGTTCTATGGCACCATATATTTT
-,-,TRBV6-2/TRBV6-3,TRBJ2-1,CASSPQGSNSYNGQFF,TGTGCTAGCTCCCCCCAGGGGTCTAACTCCTACAATGGGCAGTTCTTC
-,-,TRBV29-1,TRBJ1-3,CSEYGTLGYTTYF,TGCAGCGAGTACGGGACGCTTGGATACACCACATATTTT
-,-,TRBV14,TRBJ2-2,CASSQYRLAPTGELFF,TGTGCCAGCAGCCAATATCGGCTAGCTCCCACCGGGGAGTTGTTTTTT
-,TRBD1,TRBV29-1,TRBJ1-1,CIARTGTSTDAFF,TGTATCGCCCGGACAGGGACGAGCACTGATGCTTTCTTT
few,-,TRBV20-1,TRBJ2-3,CSARVSWVSNQPQYF,TGCAGTGCTAGAGTGTCGTGGGTTAGCAATCAGCCCCAGTATTTT
-,-,TRBV6-1,TRBJ2-1,CDSSEALVGEQFF,TGTGACAGCAGTGAAGCTTTAGTAGGCGAGCAGTTCTTC
-,TRBD2,TRBV20-1,TRBJ2-3,CSATSGTSADTQYF,TGCAGTGCTACCTCCGGGACTAGCGCAGATACGCAGTATTTT